This T cell receptor beta chain appears in the sequencing data of a study of identical twins. A universal primer site was added by template switching, and unique molecular identifiers were carried by the cDNA. Each CDR3 protein is one row after TCRdb ran MiXCR on the 5' RACE reads. The table shows 1.5 million or so distinct CDR3 sequences, with about 31% occurring only once. This CDR3 spans 16 amino acids. Germline CDR1 and CDR2: SGHTA and FQGNSA. V lost 0 bases, J lost 3 bases, and 7 bases stayed unmatched. The chain employs TRBV7-2 and TRBJ2-5, with TRBD2 identical over 7 bases. Sequenced material: cord blood. The receptor was derived from a newborn girl in good health. The CDR3 protein is CASSLAAGEVEETQYF. CDR3 bases: TGTGCCAGCAGCTTAGCGGCGGGAGAGGTAGAAGAGACCCAGTACTTC.